A selection of T cell receptor beta chains follows, all from one sample in a study of T-cell memory formation after mild COVID-19. Via MiXCR, TCRdb re-called the 5' RACE reads, giving one row per CDR3 protein. The table includes around 510,000 distinct CDR3 sequences, about 20% detected once. The sequencing sample was made of PBMCs or a T cell subset sorted from them (not recorded which). The receptors come from an adult woman who had mild COVID-19 (a few samples of this study predate the infection). Cell type and time point are not known. Both conserved end residues are part of each CDR3. The order of the fields is clone size, D gene, J gene, V gene, CDR3 protein, CDR3 DNA. D genes are given only for firm matches. Size is omitted from some rows. Given values are once, few, many or a class for expanded clones.

.	.	TRBJ1-1	TRBV10-3	CAISEDLNTEAFF	TGTGCCATCAGTGAAGATTTGAACACTGAAGCTTTCTTT
.	TRBD1	TRBJ2-3	TRBV12-3/TRBV12-4	CASSRGRTGRDTQYF	TGTGCCAGCAGCAGGGGACGGACAGGGAGGGATACGCAGTATTTT
.	.	TRBJ1-2	TRBV24-1	CATRPPQGWIYGYTF	TGTGCCACCAGACCCCCACAGGGCTGGATCTATGGCTACACCTTC
few	.	TRBJ2-1	TRBV24-1	CATSDLGGQFF	TGTGCCACCAGTGATTTGGGGGGCCAGTTCTTC
.	TRBD1	TRBJ2-7	TRBV7-2	CASSVGQGATYEQYF	TGTGCCAGCAGCGTGGGACAGGGGGCGACCTACGAGCAGTACTTC
.	.	TRBJ2-7	TRBV11-3	CASSVEAMAYEQYF	TGTGCCAGCAGCGTTGAGGCGATGGCCTACGAGCAGTACTTC
.	TRBD1	TRBJ1-2	TRBV6-5	CASSQDRVDGYTF	TGTGCCAGCAGTCAGGACAGGGTTGATGGCTACACCTTC
.	.	TRBJ1-1	TRBV11-2	CASSPPGGMNTEAFF	TGTGCCAGCAGCCCTCCGGGGGGAATGAACACTGAAGCTTTCTTT
.	.	TRBJ1-6	TRBV9	CASSEMDGGFGSPLHF	TGTGCCAGCAGCGAGATGGATGGAGGGTTCGGTTCACCCCTCCACTTT
.	.	TRBJ2-7	TRBV4-3	CASSQEWNSGSYEQYF	TGCGCCAGCAGCCAAGAATGGAATAGCGGCTCCTACGAGCAGTACTTC
.	.	TRBJ1-1	TRBV20-1	CSAKSGAGTEAFF	TGCAGTGCTAAGTCAGGGGCTGGCACTGAAGCTTTCTTT
.	TRBD2	TRBJ2-1	TRBV20-1	CSASRLARDEQFF	TGCAGTGCTAGCCGACTAGCGAGGGATGAGCAGTTCTTC
few	TRBD2	TRBJ2-7	TRBV12-3/TRBV12-4	CASTIAGSTYEQYF	TGTGCCAGCACCATAGCGGGATCGACCTACGAGCAGTACTTC
.	TRBD2	TRBJ2-3	TRBV11-2	CASSFGTSGLGTDTQYF	TGTGCCAGCAGCTTCGGCACTAGCGGACTGGGCACAGATACGCAGTATTTT
.	.	TRBJ2-1	TRBV5-1	CASSLTPNEQFF	TGCGCCAGCAGTTTGACCCCCAATGAGCAGTTCTTC
.	TRBD2	TRBJ2-3	TRBV7-3	CASSPTGGASTDTQYF	TGTGCCAGCAGCCCCACGGGGGGGGCGAGCACAGATACGCAGTATTTT
.	TRBD1	TRBJ1-2	TRBV20-1	CSAETRQGPGYTF	TGCAGTGCGGAAACCCGACAGGGACCTGGCTACACCTTC
.	.	TRBJ1-1	TRBV6-1	CAYSQWTEAFF	TGTGCCTACTCCCAGTGGACTGAAGCTTTCTTT
few	.	TRBJ2-1	TRBV29-1	CSVVLVNEQFF	TGCAGCGTTGTACTAGTTAATGAGCAGTTCTTC
.	TRBD1	TRBJ1-2	TRBV18	CASSPGTGAIRSYGYTF	TGTGCCAGCTCACCAGGGACAGGCGCCATTCGAAGCTATGGCTACACCTTC
.	.	TRBJ2-2	TRBV5-1	CASTPHGKSNTGELFF	TGCGCCAGCACCCCCCACGGCAAGTCGAACACCGGGGAGCTGTTTTTT
.	TRBD2	TRBJ2-2	TRBV5-1	CASSLELRGDLTGELFF	TGCGCCAGCAGCTTGGAGTTGCGGGGGGACCTAACCGGGGAGCTGTTTTTT
many	.	TRBJ2-2	TRBV24-1	CATSGAPNAGELFF	TGTGCCACCAGTGGCGCTCCTAACGCCGGGGAGCTGTTTTTT
few	.	TRBJ2-3	TRBV20-1	CSARDPGVASTDTQYF	TGCAGTGCTAGAGATCCCGGGGTCGCTAGCACAGATACGCAGTATTTT
.	TRBD1	TRBJ2-1	TRBV6-2/TRBV6-3	CASRYTGESDEQFF	TGTGCCAGCAGATACACAGGGGAGAGCGATGAGCAGTTCTTC
.	TRBD1	TRBJ1-6	TRBV7-8	CASSLGGQGRSPLHF	TGTGCCAGCAGCTTAGGGGGACAGGGGCGATCACCCCTCCACTTT
.	TRBD2	TRBJ2-7	TRBV20-1	CSANQREGYEQYF	TGCAGTGCTAACCAGCGGGAGGGGTACGAGCAGTACTTC
few	.	TRBJ2-1	TRBV28	CASTGTYNEQFF	TGTGCCAGCACAGGCACCTACAATGAGCAGTTCTTC
once	TRBD1	TRBJ2-5	TRBV19	CASSSTGTGVETQYF	TGTGCCAGTAGTTCCACCGGGACAGGGGTAGAGACCCAGTACTTC
.	.	TRBJ2-3	TRBV10-3	CAIRAGAYTDTQYF	TGTGCCATCAGGGCGGGGGCCTACACAGATACGCAGTATTTT
.	.	TRBJ2-7	TRBV7-9	CASSLAAGAGSSYEQYF	TGTGCCAGCAGCTTAGCCGCTGGAGCAGGCAGCTCCTACGAGCAGTACTTC
few	TRBD1	TRBJ2-7	TRBV12-3/TRBV12-4	CASSLDPTGVHEQYF	TGTGCCAGCAGCCTTGATCCGACAGGGGTTCACGAGCAGTACTTC
.	TRBD2	TRBJ2-5	TRBV29-1	CSVVSGIHQETQYF	TGCAGCGTTGTAAGCGGGATCCACCAAGAGACCCAGTACTTC
.	TRBD2	TRBJ2-3	TRBV6-5	CASSPRAGGPPDTQYF	TGTGCCAGCAGCCCTCGGGCGGGAGGGCCCCCAGATACGCAGTATTTT